Sequencing of this T cell receptor beta chain was carried out in a study of radiation and T cells in renal cell carcinoma. About the research overall: Nephrectomy followed 15 Gy stereotactic body radiation by 4 weeks.

Trimming took 4 bases from V and 7 from J; bases not matched to a gene: 5. CDR3 size: 13 residues. Germline V CDR1 and CDR2: SGHRS, YFSETQ. The study's findings and limits: Top tumor clonotypes rose in blood 2 weeks post-radiation, then contracted.

Time point defined: baseline pretreatment blood. Noted treatment: 15 Gy SBRT to primary tumor, nephrectomy 4 weeks later. Radiation-treated patients gave blood at baseline, week 2 and week 4. As to this clone: Its cognate antigen is unknown.

Assay: immunoSEQ multiplex PCR; the TCRdb copy retains only in-frame clones and omits some. Here the sample spans 120,000 to 150,000 clones, over 80% being singletons. V usage is TRBV5-1 and J usage is TRBJ1-5, with 7 bases that match TRBD1. The sequencing used blood, collected from a patient whose treatment included radiotherapy and nephrectomy. This receptor was identified in a woman in her forties or fifties with renal cell carcinoma. This CDR3 is CASSPGGGQPQHF. The CDR3 coding sequence is TGCGCCAGCAGCCCCGGAGGGGGCCAGCCCCAGCATTTT.